This is a list of T cell receptor beta chains from one sample in a study of OX40 agonist ivuxolimab in advanced cancers. Clones were sequenced by immunoSEQ multiplex PCR, and TCRdb holds only the in-frame ones, with some missing. The repertoire holds tens of thousands of clones, with 75% to 90% as singletons. Sequencing was performed on CD4+ or CD8+ T cells sorted from blood, taken in a trial of the OX40 agonist ivuxolimab. The receptor source for this set is an adult with an advanced solid tumor such as melanoma, head and neck, liver or kidney cancer. CDR3s include the opening cysteine and the closing phenylalanine or tryptophan. A D gene is named only where the DNA matches it firmly. Size is stated for part of the rows, as once, few or many counts, or as a class when the clone is expanded.

>.|TRBJ2-5|TRBV5-4|13|.
CASSQDSQETQYF
TGTGCCAGCAGCCAGGACAGTCAAGAGACCCAGTACTTC
>.|TRBJ1-2|TRBV7-9|16|.
CASSLGLGAQDYGYTF
TGTGCCAGCAGCTTAGGGCTGGGGGCGCAGGACTATGGCTACACCTTC
>.|TRBJ2-1|TRBV27|13|few
CASSLGSYNEQFF
TGTGCCAGCAGTTTGGGGAGTTACAATGAGCAGTTCTTC
>.|TRBJ1-2|TRBV7-2|13|.
CASSLGQLDGYTF
TGTGCCAGCAGCTTGGGACAATTGGATGGCTACACCTTC
>TRBD2|TRBJ2-7|TRBV7-2|12|.
CASTGLALEQYF
TGTGCCAGCACCGGACTAGCGCTTGAGCAGTACTTC
>.|TRBJ2-2|TRBV11-3|14|once
CASSFGANTGELFF
TGTGCCAGCAGCTTTGGGGCGAACACCGGGGAGCTGTTTTTT
>.|TRBJ1-5|TRBV12-1|14|.
CASSRGDSNQPQHF
TGTGCCAGCAGCCGCGGGGATAGCAATCAGCCCCAGCATTTT
>.|TRBJ2-1|TRBV28|11|.
CASSTNNEQFF
TGTGCCAGCAGCACGAACAATGAGCAGTTCTTC
>.|TRBJ1-1|TRBV28|13|.
CASNQRGNTEAFF
TGTGCCAGCAACCAACGCGGGAACACTGAAGCTTTCTTT
>.|TRBJ1-2|TRBV7-3|16|.
CASSLVGSETGYGYTF
TGTGCCAGCAGCTTAGTGGGCAGCGAGACTGGCTATGGCTACACCTTC
>.|TRBJ2-5|TRBV19|13|.
CASSIGYVETQYF
TGTGCCAGTAGTATTGGTTACGTGGAGACCCAGTACTTC
>.|TRBJ2-1|TRBV27|13|.
CASSLSRYNEQFF
TGTGCCAGCAGTTTATCCCGATACAATGAGCAGTTCTTC
>.|TRBJ1-4|TRBV18|17|.
CASSPPGGTPTNEKLFF
TGTGCCAGCTCACCACCGGGGGGAACACCAACTAATGAAAAACTGTTTTTT
>.|TRBJ1-3|TRBV5-1|14|few
CASSLEQKGNTIYF
TGCGCCAGCAGCTTGGAACAGAAAGGAAACACCATATATTTT
>TRBD1|TRBJ2-6|TRBV18|18|.
CASSRSAQGADGANVLTF
TGTGCCAGCTCACGGTCCGCACAGGGGGCGGATGGGGCCAACGTCCTGACTTTC
>.|TRBJ2-7|TRBV6-5|14|.
CASSYSPEWYEQYF
TGTGCCAGCAGTTACTCGCCGGAATGGTACGAGCAGTACTTC
>.|TRBJ2-2|TRBV5-1|13|.
CASSLGGTGELFF
TGCGCCAGCAGCTTGGGGGGTACCGGGGAGCTGTTTTTT
>TRBD2|TRBJ2-5|TRBV19|14|.
CASRTSAARETQYF
TGTGCCAGTAGGACTAGCGCGGCAAGGGAGACCCAGTACTTC
>.|TRBJ2-1|TRBV6-1|18|.
CASSENLYRVGTYNEQFF
TGTGCCAGCAGTGAAAACCTTTACAGGGTAGGGACCTACAATGAGCAGTTCTTC
>TRBD2|TRBJ2-7|TRBV6-5|13|.
CASSYSRGGQQYF
TGTGCCAGCAGTTACTCACGGGGGGGGCAGCAGTACTTC
>.|TRBJ2-1|TRBV27|13|.
CASSTNRVHEQFF
TGTGCCAGCAGTACAAACAGGGTTCATGAGCAGTTCTTC
>.|TRBJ1-1|TRBV4-1|13|.
CASSQRQNTEAFF
TGCGCCAGCAGCCAAAGGCAGAACACTGAAGCTTTCTTT
>.|TRBJ1-2|TRBV5-1|14|.
CASSEQVANYGYTF
TGCGCCAGCAGCGAACAGGTCGCTAACTATGGCTACACCTTC
>TRBD1|TRBJ2-1|TRBV6-1|19|.
CASSETRYDGQGRVNEQFF
TGTGCCAGCAGCGAAACACGATACGATGGACAGGGTCGCGTCAATGAGCAGTTCTTC